The source of this TCR beta chain is a study of T-cell memory formation after mild COVID-19. TCRdb re-called the 5' RACE reads through MiXCR, storing one row per CDR3 protein. The data show 240,000 or so distinct CDR3 sequences, around 10% seen once. V lost 0 bases to trimming and J lost 5 bases, with 6 bases between them. The CDR3 spans 13 residues. The germline gives CDR1 MNHEY, CDR2 SVGAGI. The sample was PBMCs or a T cell subset sorted from them (not recorded which). The TCR comes from a man younger than 35 who had mild COVID-19 (a few samples of this study predate the infection). Cell type and time point are not known. The chain links TRBV6-5 to TRBJ2-3; unclear D gene. DNA of the CDR3: TGTGCCAGCAGTTACTCCGTGGGAGATACGCAGTATTTT. Encoded protein: CASSYSVGDTQYF.